This T cell receptor beta chain originates from a study of early T cells in non-severe SARS-CoV-2 infection (dated by TCRdb to the early 2020s). Concerning the study at large: Bulk RNA from unsorted whole blood was used for TCR sequencing, so alpha and beta chains could not be paired. Here is what the overall study found, with its caveats: VDJdb matching was skewed toward anti-spike CD8 responses and likely underestimated virus-specific expansions, missing private and CD4 specificities.

A case-control design nested within a healthcare worker cohort in London, UK, was used, with weekly nasopharyngeal swab PCR tests and blood sampling performed. Healthcare workers were enrolled in the week of the UK lockdown, from 23 to 31 March 2020, and were followed every week for up to roughly 15 weeks. This clonotype has at least ten counts. It lacks a known antigen. The record has no base qualities; no much larger clone is one base away. Library construction relied on 5' RACE. The sample was run on a NextSeq 500. Unique molecular identifiers were attached to individual cDNA molecules in the TCR library protocol so that sequencing error and PCR bias could be corrected. Sequencing covered both TCR alpha and beta chains, and within each sample the abundances of alpha and beta sequences were tightly co-correlated. The study's processing was this. Decombinator V4 was used to perform V gene, J gene and CDR3 annotation of TCR sequences. Expanded TCRs were defined as changing significantly between any two time points under a Poisson model with p below 0.0001. TCR abundances were normalised to the total number of TCRs sequenced in each sample and reported as counts per million. TRAV1-2 paired with TRAJ12, TRAJ20 or TRAJ33 defined MAIT TCRs, while TRAV10 paired with TRAJ18 defined iNKT TCRs. VDJdb, accessed 1 November 2021, was searched for CMV, EBV and SARS-CoV-2 annotated TCRs, with TCRs annotated for multiple antigens excluded. Through fastp at Q25 and MiXCR, TCRdb rebuilt clones from the public reads, retaining in-frame beta chains. Rows with a matching CDR3 protein are joined into one entry that keeps the most common DNA and genes. V and J calls and clone size were set by TCRdb, not the authors. This sample has approximately 47,000 distinct CDR3 sequences in its table, and 6.2% of those were observed once. The top ten constitute about 7% of the sample.

Counted from cysteine to phenylalanine, this CDR3 has 11 amino acids. Just CDR3 DNA is preserved here, 33 bases in frame from base 1. The V and J ends are trimmed by 5 bases and 2 bases, leaving 4 bases between them. The germline V gene (reference sequence) specifies LGHDT as CDR1 and YNNKEL as CDR2. The rearranged chain carries TRBV3-1 and TRBJ2-7; the D gene cannot be resolved reliably. Material: whole blood, obtained at baseline. This TCR was recovered from an adult who was a healthcare worker with PCR-confirmed SARS-CoV-2 infection or an uninfected control (not recorded which). The DNA reads as follows: TGTGCCAGCAGCGGACCCTACGAGCAGTACTTC. It translates to CASSGPYEQYF.